This T cell receptor beta chain was captured by sequencing in a study of T-cell reconstitution after alpha-beta-depleted transplantation in children. A library of TCRbeta sequences, prepared with unique molecular identifiers, was generated. In TCRdb, the PCR reads were re-called with MiXCR into one record per CDR3 protein. The table has hundreds of thousands of distinct CDR3 sequences, about an eighth seen once. The ends lost 6 bases at V and 2 bases at J; junction bases unmatched: 9. The CDR3 runs 16 residues. In germline, CDR1 is SGHDN, CDR2 FVKESK. The J gene is TRBJ2-4, the V gene TRBV14; 8 bases map to TRBD2. The receptor comes from a human donor who donated a stem cell graft to a child with Fanconi anemia. The input for sequencing was PBMCs, taken from the stem cell graft. In DNA form, the CDR3 reads TGTGCCAGCAGATCCAACGGACTAGCTTCCAAAAACATTCAGTACTTC. This codes for CASRSNGLASKNIQYF.